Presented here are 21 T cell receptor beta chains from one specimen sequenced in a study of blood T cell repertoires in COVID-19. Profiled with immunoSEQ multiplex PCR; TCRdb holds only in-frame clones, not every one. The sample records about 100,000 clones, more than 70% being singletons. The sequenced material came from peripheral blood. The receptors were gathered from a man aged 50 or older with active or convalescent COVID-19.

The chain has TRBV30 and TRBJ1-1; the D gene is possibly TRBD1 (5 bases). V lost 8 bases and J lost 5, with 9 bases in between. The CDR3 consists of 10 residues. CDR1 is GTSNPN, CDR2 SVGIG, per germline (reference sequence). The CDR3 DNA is TGTGCCGGACAAAGGACTGAAGCTTTCTTT. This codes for CAGQRTEAFF.

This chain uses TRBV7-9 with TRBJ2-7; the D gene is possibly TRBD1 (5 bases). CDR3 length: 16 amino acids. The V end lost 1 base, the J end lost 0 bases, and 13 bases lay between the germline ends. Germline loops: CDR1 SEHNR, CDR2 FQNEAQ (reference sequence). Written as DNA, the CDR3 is TGTGCCAGCAGCTTAGAGGGGTACCTCCCCTCCTACGAGCAGTACTTC. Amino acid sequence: CASSLEGYLPSYEQYF.

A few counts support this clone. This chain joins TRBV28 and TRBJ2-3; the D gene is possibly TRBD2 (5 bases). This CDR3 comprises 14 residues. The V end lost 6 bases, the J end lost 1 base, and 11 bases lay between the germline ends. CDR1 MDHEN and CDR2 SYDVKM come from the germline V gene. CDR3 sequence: CASRLSDGTDTQYF. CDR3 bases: TGTGCCAGCAGGCTTAGCGACGGCACAGATACGCAGTATTTT.

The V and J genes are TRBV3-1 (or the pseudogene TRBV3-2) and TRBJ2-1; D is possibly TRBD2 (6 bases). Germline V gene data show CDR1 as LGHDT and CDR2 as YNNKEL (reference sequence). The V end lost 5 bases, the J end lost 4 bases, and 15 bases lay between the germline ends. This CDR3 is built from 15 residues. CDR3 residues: CASSSPGLLYNEQFF. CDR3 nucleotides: TGTGCCAGCAGCTCTCCGGGACTGTTATACAATGAGCAGTTCTTC.

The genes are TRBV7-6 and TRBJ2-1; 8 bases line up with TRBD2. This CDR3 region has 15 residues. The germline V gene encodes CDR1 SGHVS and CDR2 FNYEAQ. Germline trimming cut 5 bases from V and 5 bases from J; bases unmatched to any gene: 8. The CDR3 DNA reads TGTGCCAGCAGCCCGTACGGGAGGGCGGACAATGAGCAGTTCTTC. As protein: CASSPYGRADNEQFF. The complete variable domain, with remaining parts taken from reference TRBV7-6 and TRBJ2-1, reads GAGVSQSPRYKVTKRGQDVALRCDPISGHVSLYWYRQALGQGPEFLTYFNYEAQQDKSGLPNDRFSAERPEGSISTLTIQRTEQRDSAMYRCASSPYGRADNEQFFGPGTRLTVL.

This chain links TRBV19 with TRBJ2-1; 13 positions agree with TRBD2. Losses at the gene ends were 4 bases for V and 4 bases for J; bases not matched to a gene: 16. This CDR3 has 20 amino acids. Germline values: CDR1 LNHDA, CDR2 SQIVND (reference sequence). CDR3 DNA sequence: TGTGCCAGTAGTACGACAGGAGATATGGGACTAGCGGGACGGTACAATGAGCAGTTCTTC. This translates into CASSTTGDMGLAGRYNEQFF.

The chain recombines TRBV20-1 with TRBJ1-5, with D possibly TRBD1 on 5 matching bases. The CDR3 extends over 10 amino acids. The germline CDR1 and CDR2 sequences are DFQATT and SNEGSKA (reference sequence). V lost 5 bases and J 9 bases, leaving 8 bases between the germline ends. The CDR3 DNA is TGCAGTGCTGGACAAGGGCCCCAGCATTTT. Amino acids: CSAGQGPQHF.

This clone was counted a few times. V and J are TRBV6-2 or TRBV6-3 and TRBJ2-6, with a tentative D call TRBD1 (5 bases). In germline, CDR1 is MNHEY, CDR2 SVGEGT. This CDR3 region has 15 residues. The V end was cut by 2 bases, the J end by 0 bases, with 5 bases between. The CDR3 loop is CASSYDSSGANVLTF. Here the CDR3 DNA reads TGTGCCAGCAGTTACGACAGCTCTGGGGCCAACGTCCTGACTTTC.

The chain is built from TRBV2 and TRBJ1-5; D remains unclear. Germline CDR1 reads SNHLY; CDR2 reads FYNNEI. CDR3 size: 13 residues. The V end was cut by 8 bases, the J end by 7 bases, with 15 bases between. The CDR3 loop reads CASVGEDLQPQHF. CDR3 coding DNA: TGTGCCAGCGTCGGGGAAGATTTGCAGCCCCAGCATTTT.

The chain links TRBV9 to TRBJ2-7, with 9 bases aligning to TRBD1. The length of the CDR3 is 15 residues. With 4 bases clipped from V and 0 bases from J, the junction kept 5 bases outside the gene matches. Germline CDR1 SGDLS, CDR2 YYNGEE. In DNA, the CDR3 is TGTGCCAGCAGCCAGACAGGGGGTCCCTCCTACGAGCAGTACTTC. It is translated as CASSQTGGPSYEQYF.

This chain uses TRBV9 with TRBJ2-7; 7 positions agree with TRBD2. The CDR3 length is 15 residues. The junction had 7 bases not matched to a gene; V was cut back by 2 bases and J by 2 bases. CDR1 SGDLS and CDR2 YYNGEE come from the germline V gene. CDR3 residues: CASSVGLAATYEQYF. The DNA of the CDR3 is TGTGCCAGCAGCGTTGGCCTAGCGGCGACCTACGAGCAGTACTTC.

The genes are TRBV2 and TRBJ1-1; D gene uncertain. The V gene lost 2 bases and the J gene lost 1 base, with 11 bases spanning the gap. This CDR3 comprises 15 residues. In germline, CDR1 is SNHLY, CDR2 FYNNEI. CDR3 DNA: TGTGCCAGCAGTGAATCCCGTGCAGGGAACACTGAAGCTTTCTTT. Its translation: CASSESRAGNTEAFF.

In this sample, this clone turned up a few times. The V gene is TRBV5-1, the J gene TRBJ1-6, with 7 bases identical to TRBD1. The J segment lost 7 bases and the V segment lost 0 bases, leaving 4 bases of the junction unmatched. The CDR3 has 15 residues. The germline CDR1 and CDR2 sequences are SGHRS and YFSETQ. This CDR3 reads CASSLGDSSNSPLHF. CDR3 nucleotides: TGCGCCAGCAGCTTGGGGGACAGTTCGAATTCACCCCTCCACTTT.

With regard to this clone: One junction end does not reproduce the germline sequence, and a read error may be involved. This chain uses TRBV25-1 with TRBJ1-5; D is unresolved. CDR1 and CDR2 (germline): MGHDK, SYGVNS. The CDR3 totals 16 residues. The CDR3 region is CAGSEPPELCNQPQHF. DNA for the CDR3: TGTGCCGGCAGTGAACCCCCTGAGTTATGCAATCAGCCCCAGCATTTT. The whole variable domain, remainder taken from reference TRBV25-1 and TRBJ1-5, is EADIYQTPRYLVIGTGKKITLECSQTMGHDKMYWYQQDPGMELHLIHYSYGVNSTEKGDLSSESTVSRIRTEHFPLTLESARPSHTSQYLCAGSEPPELCNQPQHFGDGTRLSIL.

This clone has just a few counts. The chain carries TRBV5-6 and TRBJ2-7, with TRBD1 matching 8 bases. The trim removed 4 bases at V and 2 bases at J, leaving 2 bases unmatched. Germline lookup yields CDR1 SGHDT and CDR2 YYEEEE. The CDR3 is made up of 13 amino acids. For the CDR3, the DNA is TGTGCCAGCAGCCGGGACAGGACCTACGAGCAGTACTTC. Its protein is CASSRDRTYEQYF.

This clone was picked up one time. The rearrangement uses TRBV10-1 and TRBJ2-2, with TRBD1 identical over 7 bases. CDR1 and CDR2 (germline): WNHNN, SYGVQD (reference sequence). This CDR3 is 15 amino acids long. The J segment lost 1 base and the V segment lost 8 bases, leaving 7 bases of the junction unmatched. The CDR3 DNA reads TGCGCCAGCTCCTCCGGGACAGTGAACACCGGGGAGCTGTTTTTT. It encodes CASSSGTVNTGELFF.

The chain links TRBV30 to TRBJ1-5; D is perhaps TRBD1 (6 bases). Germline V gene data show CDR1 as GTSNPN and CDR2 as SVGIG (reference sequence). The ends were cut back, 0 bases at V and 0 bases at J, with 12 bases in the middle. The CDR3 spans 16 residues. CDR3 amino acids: CAWSVTGRDSNQPQHF. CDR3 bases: TGTGCCTGGAGTGTTACAGGGCGTGATAGCAATCAGCCCCAGCATTTT.

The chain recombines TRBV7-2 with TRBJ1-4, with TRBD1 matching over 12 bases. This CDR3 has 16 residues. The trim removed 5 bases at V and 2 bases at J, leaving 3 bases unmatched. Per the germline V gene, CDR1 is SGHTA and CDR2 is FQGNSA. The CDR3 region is CASSMGQGATNEKLFF. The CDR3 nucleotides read TGTGCCAGCAGCATGGGACAGGGGGCGACTAATGAAAAACTGTTTTTT.

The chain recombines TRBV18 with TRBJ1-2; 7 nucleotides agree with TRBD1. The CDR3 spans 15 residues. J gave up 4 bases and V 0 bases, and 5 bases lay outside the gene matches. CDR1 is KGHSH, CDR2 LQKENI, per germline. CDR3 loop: CASSPPYDRVYGYTF. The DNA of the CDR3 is TGTGCCAGCTCACCACCGTACGACAGGGTCTATGGCTACACCTTC.

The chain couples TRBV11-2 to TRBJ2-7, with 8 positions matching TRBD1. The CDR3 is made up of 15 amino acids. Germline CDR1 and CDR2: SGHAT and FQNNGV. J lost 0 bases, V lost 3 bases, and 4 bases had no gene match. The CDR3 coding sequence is TGTGCCAGCAGCTTTGGGACAGGAGCCTCCTACGAGCAGTACTTC. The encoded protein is CASSFGTGASYEQYF.

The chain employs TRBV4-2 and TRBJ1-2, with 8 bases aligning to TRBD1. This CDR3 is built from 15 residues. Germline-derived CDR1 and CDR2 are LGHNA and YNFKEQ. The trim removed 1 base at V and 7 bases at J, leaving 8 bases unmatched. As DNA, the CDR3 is TGTGCCAGCAGCCAAGTACAGGGGGGAAGTAGTGGCTACACCTTC. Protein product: CASSQVQGGSSGYTF.